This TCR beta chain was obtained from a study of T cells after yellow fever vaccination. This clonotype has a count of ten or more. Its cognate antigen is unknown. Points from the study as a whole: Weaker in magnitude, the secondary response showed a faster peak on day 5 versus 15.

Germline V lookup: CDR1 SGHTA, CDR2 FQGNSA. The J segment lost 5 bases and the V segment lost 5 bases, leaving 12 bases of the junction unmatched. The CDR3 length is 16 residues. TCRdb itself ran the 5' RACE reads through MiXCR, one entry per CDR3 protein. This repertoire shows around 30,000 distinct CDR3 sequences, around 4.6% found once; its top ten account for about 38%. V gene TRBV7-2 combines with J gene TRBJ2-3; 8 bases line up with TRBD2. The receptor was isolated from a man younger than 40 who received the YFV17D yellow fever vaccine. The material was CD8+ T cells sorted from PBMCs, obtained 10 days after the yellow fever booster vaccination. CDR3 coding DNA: TGTGCCAGCAGCCTCCTACCAGCGGGAGATTTAGATACGCAGTATTTT. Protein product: CASSLLPAGDLDTQYF.